This TCR beta chain comes out of a study of T-cell memory formation after mild COVID-19. Study findings and constraints: Later expanders leaned CD4+, whereas clones that contracted between day 15 and 85 were balanced CD4/CD8. SARS-CoV-2 specificity was not confirmed for second-wave clones peaking on day 37.

Note on this clonotype: Its specificity is unknown.

V lost 0 bases and J lost 3, with 12 bases in between. The germline CDR1 and CDR2 sequences are MNHEY and SVGAGI. The CDR3 is 15 amino acids. TCRdb re-analysed the 5' RACE reads in MiXCR, keeping a single row per CDR3 protein. Of hundreds of thousands of distinct CDR3 sequences listed, around 20% were seen once; the top ten hold around 8.4%. The specimen sequenced was PBMCs or a T cell subset sorted from them (not recorded which). This chain links TRBV6-5 with TRBJ2-7; D perhaps matches TRBD2 (6 bases). The sequence was collected from an adult woman who had mild COVID-19 (a few samples of this study predate the infection). Cell type and time point are not known. CDR3 residues: CASSYSGAGHYEQYF. The CDR3 DNA follows: TGTGCCAGCAGTTACTCGGGCGCGGGGCACTACGAGCAGTACTTC.